These 3 T cell receptor beta chains came from one sample sequenced in a study of blood T cells in healthy people across ages. The second PCR ran roughly 7 to 12 cycles with a sample-barcoded 5' primer and J-beta primers. MiXCR was run by TCRdb on the 5' RACE reads, yielding one entry per CDR3 protein. The data show about 2 million distinct CDR3 sequences, roughly 50% seen once. Source material: blood. The receptors shown here come from a woman aged 40-49 years in good health.

The chain employs TRBV11-1 and TRBJ1-2, with 9 bases aligning to TRBD1. The CDR3 consists of 15 residues. V was pared by 4 bases and J by 6 bases, with 9 bases of the junction left unmatched. CDR1 and CDR2 (germline): SGHAT, FQDESV (reference sequence). The DNA for the CDR3 is TGTGCCAGCAGCTCTTCGGACAGGGGTGGTAATGGCTACACCTTC. Translating it yields CASSSSDRGGNGYTF.

In its sample, this clonotype was seen a few times. The chain links TRBV3-1 to TRBJ2-5; weak D call: TRBD1 (7 bases). CDR1 is LGHDT, CDR2 YNNKEL, per germline (reference sequence). The CDR3 runs to 15 residues. Trimming cost V 6 bases and J 5 bases, with 19 bases left between them. CDR3 DNA: TGTGCCAGCAGGCCTCTCTCAGGGGGGCTTGAGACCCAGTACTTC. It codes for CASRPLSGGLETQYF.

The rearrangement joins TRBV7-2 to TRBJ2-5, with 8 bases aligning to TRBD1. CDR1 SGHTA and CDR2 FQGNSA come from the germline V gene. Trimming removed 4 bases from V and 4 bases from J; junction bases left unmatched: 11. The CDR3 is 16 residues long. The CDR3 protein is CASSSPQGAIVETQYF. The CDR3 DNA follows: TGTGCCAGCAGCTCCCCGCAGGGGGCTATTGTAGAGACCCAGTACTTC.